These 27 T cell receptor beta chains came from one sample sequenced in a study of regulatory T cells in long-lasting Graves disease. Arm-PCR of CDR3 regions with iRepertoire HTBI primers generated TCR beta libraries. TCRdb re-called the multiplex PCR reads through MiXCR, storing one row per CDR3 protein. In the table there are hundreds of thousands of distinct CDR3 sequences, about 30% of which are singletons. Time point reported: persistent/refractory GD, antithyroid drugs over 5 years with positive TRAb. From PBMCs, RNA was extracted and then used to make the TCR library. The source was peripheral blood mononuclear cells (PBMCs), collected when the disease was refractory, from a patient treated with antithyroid drugs. The origin of the receptors is a female donor with Graves disease.

This clonotype appeared many times. The chain is built from TRBV20-1 and TRBJ1-2; a possible D gene is TRBD1 (6 bases). V dropped 0 bases and J dropped 4 bases, with 18 bases sitting between them. The germline gives CDR1 DFQATT, CDR2 SNEGSKA (reference sequence). The length of the CDR3 is 16 residues. For the CDR3, the DNA is TGCAGTGCTAGAGAGGGGGGCGGGAACTCTCCCTATGGCTACACCTTC. This sequence encodes CSAREGGGNSPYGYTF.

This clonotype was observed at least ten times. The rearrangement uses TRBV28 and TRBJ1-4; 9 nucleotides line up with TRBD1. The CDR3 extends over 16 amino acids. V shed 6 bases, J shed 1 base, and the junction held 6 bases outside the gene matches. CDR1 is MDHEN, CDR2 SYDVKM, per germline. The CDR3 protein is CASSPGTGLTNEKLFF. The CDR3 DNA follows: TGTGCCAGCAGCCCCGGGACAGGGCTAACTAATGAAAAACTGTTTTTT.

The V gene is TRBV20-1, the J gene TRBJ2-7, with 10 bases fitting TRBD2. Germline lookup yields CDR1 DFQATT and CDR2 SNEGSKA (reference sequence). V lost 3 bases to trimming and J lost 5 bases; unmatched junction nucleotides: 10. This CDR3 comprises 15 residues. The CDR3 spells CSASTGASGSHEQYF. The CDR3 nucleotides read TGCAGTGCTAGCACAGGGGCTAGCGGGAGCCACGAGCAGTACTTC.

The chain joins TRBV20-1 to TRBJ2-7, with 10 bases lining up with TRBD1. CDR1 and CDR2 (germline): DFQATT, SNEGSKA (reference sequence). V was pared by 8 bases and J by 4 bases, with 14 bases of the junction left unmatched. The CDR3 totals 15 residues. This CDR3 reads CSSVKTGTGVYEQYF. CDR3 coding DNA: TGCAGTAGCGTTAAAACCGGGACAGGGGTTTACGAGCAGTACTTC.

The chain combines TRBV12-3 or TRBV12-4 with TRBJ2-5; 7 bases are a match to TRBD1. The CDR3 runs to 15 residues. J gave up 7 bases and V 6 bases, and 14 bases lay outside the gene matches. CDR3 residues: CASSLQRGRMGTQYF. DNA for the CDR3: TGTGCCAGCAGCCTTCAAAGGGGGCGCATGGGGACCCAGTACTTC.

J is TRBJ2-5 and V is TRBV9; possible D gene TRBD2, 7 bases. The germline CDR1 and CDR2 sequences are SGDLS and YYNGEE. The CDR3 is 14 amino acids. Trimming took off 5 bases at V and 3 bases at J, with 14 bases between the two ends. Written as DNA, the CDR3 is TGTGCCAGCAGTGGAACAGGGAGGGAAGAGACCCAGTACTTC. Translation gives CASSGTGREETQYF.

This clonotype came up many times. The chain couples TRBV28 to TRBJ1-2, with a weak D call TRBD1 (5 bases). V was shortened by 6 bases and J by 7 bases, with 12 bases between the two germline ends. Looked up from germline, CDR1 is MDHEN and CDR2 is SYDVKM. This CDR3 contains 12 residues. The CDR3 region has the DNA TGTGCCAGCAGAGATAGGGGAATTGGCTACACCTTC. This encodes CASRDRGIGYTF.

This clonotype was counted ten times or more. V and J are TRBV12-3 or TRBV12-4 and TRBJ1-2; D is undetermined. V dropped 6 bases and J dropped 2 bases, with 7 bases sitting between them. The CDR3 runs 12 residues. The CDR3 coding sequence is TGTGCCAGCAGCCCTACCAACTATGGCTACACCTTC. Amino acids: CASSPTNYGYTF.

The rearrangement uses TRBV6-1 and TRBJ2-7; D is perhaps TRBD2 (6 bases). The CDR3 extends over 15 amino acids. V gave up 6 bases and J gave up 0 bases, with 15 bases separating them. The germline V gene has CDR1 MNHNS and CDR2 SASEGT. DNA for the CDR3: TGTGCCAGCAGCCGATATCCAGCGGGCTCCTACGAGCAGTACTTC. Protein: CASSRYPAGSYEQYF.

This chain joins TRBV25-1 and TRBJ1-5, with 7 bases lining up with TRBD1. Trimming removed 1 base from V and 8 bases from J; junction bases left unmatched: 14. Per the germline V gene, CDR1 is MGHDK and CDR2 is SYGVNS. The CDR3 covers 17 residues. The CDR3 DNA is TGTGCCAGCAGTGAATTAGGGGGAAGGACAGGAAAGAAGCCCCAGCATTTT. It yields the protein CASSELGGRTGKKPQHF. The whole variable domain, remainder taken from reference TRBV25-1 and TRBJ1-5, is EADIYQTPRYLVIGTGKKITLECSQTMGHDKMYWYQQDPGMELHLIHYSYGVNSTEKGDLSSESTVSRIRTEHFPLTLESARPSHTSQYLCASSELGGRTGKKPQHFGDGTRLSIL.

This chain links TRBV7-9 with TRBJ1-2, with 11 nucleotides matching TRBD1. J gave up 4 bases and V 5 bases, and 3 bases lay outside the gene matches. Germline V gene lookup returns CDR1 SEHNR and CDR2 FQNEAQ (reference sequence). This CDR3 contains 14 residues. CDR3 sequence reads: CASSADRGLYGYTF. The CDR3 nucleotides are TGTGCCAGCAGCGCGGACAGGGGGCTCTATGGCTACACCTTC. The full variable domain, its missing parts supplied by reference TRBV7-9 and TRBJ1-2, is DTGVSQNPRHKITKRGQNVTFRCDPISEHNRLYWYRQTLGQGPEFLTYFQNEAQLEKSRLLSDRFSAERPKGSFSTLEIQRTEQGDSAMYLCASSADRGLYGYTFGSGTRLTVV.

This clonotype was counted a few times. The J gene is TRBJ2-7, the V gene TRBV5-6; D uncertain. The CDR3 is made up of 11 amino acids. V was pared by 0 bases and J by 6 bases, with 4 bases between. CDR1 is SGHDT, CDR2 YYEEEE, per germline. CDR3: CASSLESEQYF. The CDR3 DNA reads as TGTGCCAGCAGCTTGGAAAGCGAGCAGTACTTC.

The chain employs TRBV5-1 and TRBJ1-2, with 12 bases that match TRBD1. CDR3 length: 15 residues. With 3 bases clipped from V and 2 bases from J, the junction kept 2 bases outside the gene matches. Germline V CDR1 and CDR2: SGHRS, YFSETQ. CDR3 nucleotide sequence: TGCGCCAGCAGCTGGGACAGGGGGCAGAACTATGGCTACACCTTC. It translates to CASSWDRGQNYGYTF. Drawing the rest from reference TRBV5-1 and TRBJ1-2, the complete variable domain is KAGVTQTPRYLIKTRGQQVTLSCSPISGHRSVSWYQQTPGQGLQFLFEYFSETQRNKGNFPGRFSGRQFSNSRSEMNVSTLELGDSALYLCASSWDRGQNYGYTFGSGTRLTVV.

This sequence joins TRBV28 and TRBJ1-2, with 7 bases matching TRBD1. The CDR3 contains 14 residues. V lost 4 bases, J lost 7 bases, and 9 bases stayed unmatched. The V gene's germline CDR1 is MDHEN and CDR2 SYDVKM. CDR3 nucleotides: TGTGCCAGCAGTTCCTCAGGGGGTCGGGGTGGCTACACCTTC. It yields the protein CASSSSGGRGGYTF.

This clonotype occurred a few times. The V and J genes are TRBV3-1 and TRBJ1-2; D uncertain. This CDR3 spans 14 amino acids. The V end lost 5 bases, the J end lost 8 bases, and 18 bases lay between the germline ends. CDR1 and CDR2 (germline): LGHDT, YNNKEL (reference sequence). The chain's CDR3 is CASSGQRAIGGYTF. Written as DNA, the CDR3 is TGTGCCAGCAGCGGGCAAAGGGCAATTGGCGGCTACACCTTC.

This clonotype was found a few times. The chain employs TRBV27 and TRBJ2-7; 11 positions match TRBD1. V lost 0 bases, J lost 4 bases, and 5 bases stayed unmatched. The CDR3 runs to 16 residues. Germline lookup yields CDR1 MNHEY and CDR2 SMNVEV (reference sequence). CDR3 in amino acids: CASSLSGTGGAYEQYF. The CDR3 coding sequence is TGTGCCAGCAGTTTATCGGGGACAGGGGGGGCTTACGAGCAGTACTTC.

There are many counts of this clonotype. V is TRBV11-2 and J is TRBJ2-4; D is uncertain. CDR1 is SGHAT, CDR2 FQNNGV, per germline. CDR3 size: 15 residues. V lost 5 bases and J 0 bases, leaving 11 bases between the germline ends. The CDR3 DNA sequence: TGTGCCAGCAGCCCCCTCTTCCTAGCCAAAAACATTCAGTACTTC. The encoded protein is CASSPLFLAKNIQYF. Using reference TRBV11-2 and TRBJ2-4 for the parts outside the CDR3, the full variable domain is EAGVAQSPRYKIIEKRQSVAFWCNPISGHATLYWYQQILGQGPKLLIQFQNNGVVDDSQLPKDRFSAERLKGVDSTLKIQPAKLEDSAVYLCASSPLFLAKNIQYFGAGTRLSVL.

The chain has TRBV12-3 or TRBV12-4 and TRBJ2-1, with 14 bases that match TRBD2. The CDR3 covers 17 residues. J gave up 6 bases and V 5 bases, and 9 bases lay outside the gene matches. The CDR3 coding sequence is TGTGCCAGCAGTCCGAGACTAGCGGGAGGGGTAATCAATGAGCAGTTCTTC. It yields the protein CASSPRLAGGVINEQFF.

This chain uses TRBV12-3 or TRBV12-4 with TRBJ2-1, with D perhaps TRBD2 (5 bases). The CDR3 is made up of 11 amino acids. V was shortened by 1 base and J by 12 bases, with 7 bases between the two germline ends. CDR3 sequence reads: CASSLVAGQFF. As DNA, the CDR3 is TGTGCCAGCAGTTTAGTGGCGGGGCAGTTCTTC.

This clonotype was recorded a few times. V usage is TRBV2 and J usage is TRBJ2-1; 12 positions agree with TRBD2. V lost 9 bases and J lost 8; bases outside the gene matches: 8. The CDR3 is 14 residues long. Per the germline V gene, CDR1 is SNHLY and CDR2 is FYNNEI. The DNA for the CDR3 is TGTGCCAGTCATGGGACTAGCGGGCGCTATGAGCAGTTCTTC. Its protein is CASHGTSGRYEQFF.

This rearrangement joins TRBV19 to TRBJ1-1; D ambiguous. The CDR3 spans 15 residues. V lost 3 bases, J lost 1 base, and 12 bases lay in between. Per the germline V gene, CDR1 is LNHDA and CDR2 is SQIVND (reference sequence). CDR3 loop: CASSITSHPNTEAFF. DNA of the CDR3: TGTGCCAGTAGTATTACAAGTCATCCGAACACTGAAGCTTTCTTT.

At least ten counts were recorded for this clonotype. The rearrangement joins TRBV12-3 or TRBV12-4 to TRBJ1-5, with 7 bases matching TRBD1. The V segment lost 8 bases and the J segment 7 bases; nucleotides outside the gene matches: 14. This CDR3 comprises 15 residues. CDR3 loop: CASRRLTGLGQPQHF. The CDR3 DNA sequence: TGTGCCAGCCGGCGGCTGACAGGGCTGGGGCAGCCCCAGCATTTT.

This clonotype showed up just a few times. The V and J genes are TRBV11-2 and TRBJ2-7; D is unresolved. V shed 3 bases and J shed 1 base, with 13 bases lying between them. The CDR3 covers 15 residues. The V gene's germline CDR1 is SGHAT and CDR2 FQNNGV. CDR3 sequence (DNA): TGTGCCAGCAGCTTTCGCGCGGCAGAATCCTACGAGCAGTACTTC. Translated, it gives CASSFRAAESYEQYF.

This sequence joins TRBV6-5 and TRBJ1-4; D gene uncertain. The CDR3 is 17 amino acids. V was shortened by 0 bases and J by 8 bases, with 19 bases between the two germline ends. Per the germline V gene, CDR1 is MNHEY and CDR2 is SVGAGI. CDR3 sequence reads: CASSYSTASRNREKLFF. CDR3 nucleotides: TGTGCCAGCAGTTACTCGACGGCGAGCCGGAACCGCGAAAAACTGTTTTTT.

This clonotype came up many times. This chain joins TRBV28 and TRBJ2-7, with 9 bases identical to TRBD2. V gave up 2 bases and J gave up 7 bases; unmatched junction bases: 6. The CDR3 has 14 amino acids. CDR1 and CDR2 from the germline V gene are MDHEN and SYDVKM. CDR3 DNA sequence: TGTGCCAGCAGTTTACGAAGACTAGCGGCAGAGCAGTACTTC. Its protein product is CASSLRRLAAEQYF. Complete variable domain (other parts from reference TRBV28 and TRBJ2-7): DVKVTQSSRYLVKRTGEKVFLECVQDMDHENMFWYRQDPGLGLRLIYFSYDVKMKEKGDIPEGYSVSREKKERFSLILESASTNQTSMYLCASSLRRLAAEQYFGPGTRLTVT.

The CDR3 DNA reads TGTGCCAGCACCCCCAGGACGGAGACGGGCTACACCTTC. Its translation: CASTPRTETGYTF. This rearrangement joins TRBV12-3 or TRBV12-4 to TRBJ1-2; D is undetermined. This CDR3 spans 13 amino acids. Trimming pared 7 bases from V and 8 bases from J, leaving 17 bases between.

Here the CDR3 DNA reads TGCGCCAGCAGCTTCGCAGGGGGGGCGAATGAAGCTTTCTTT. Translation: CASSFAGGANEAFF. V gene TRBV5-1 combines with J gene TRBJ1-1; 7 bases line up with TRBD1. Germline-derived CDR1 and CDR2 are SGHRS and YFSETQ. The CDR3 length is 14 residues. With 2 bases clipped from V and 7 bases from J, the junction kept 8 bases outside the gene matches.